This T cell receptor beta chain was found in a study of OX40 agonist ivuxolimab in advanced cancers. Trimming cost V 3 bases and J 4 bases, with 13 bases left between them. The V gene's germline CDR1 is SGHAT and CDR2 FQNNGV. The CDR3 sequence is 14 residues long. TCRdb's copy holds only in-frame clones and misses some; the assay was immunoSEQ multiplex PCR. The table includes 75,000 to 100,000 clones, roughly 90% detected once. The specimen was CD4+ or CD8+ T cells sorted from blood, collected in a trial of the OX40 agonist ivuxolimab. This clonotype originated in an adult with an advanced solid tumor such as melanoma, head and neck, liver or kidney cancer. J is TRBJ2-7 and V is TRBV11-2; D not resolved. The CDR3 sequence is CASSFPGVVYEQYF. The CDR3 DNA follows: TGTGCCAGCAGCTTTCCCGGTGTCGTATACGAGCAGTACTTC.